These T cell receptor beta chains were read from a single sample in a study of post-analysis software for immune sequencing data. TCRdb passed the PCR reads through MiXCR, listing each CDR3 protein once. The data hold about 820,000 distinct CDR3 sequences, with approximately 53% observed a single time. Sequencing was done on a sample of blood. Receptors were obtained from a girl under 18 with multiple sclerosis. CDR3s include the opening cysteine and the closing phenylalanine or tryptophan. Fields, in order: V gene, J gene, CDR3 protein.

TRBV7-6	TRBJ2-7	CASSLGGTGLEQYF
TRBV12-3/TRBV12-4	TRBJ1-2	CASTTDRGRPYGYTF
TRBV7-2	.	CASSLAGYRGGETQYF
TRBV18	TRBJ2-7	CASSPTSMAPSYEQYF
TRBV6-5	TRBJ1-2	CASSYLTTGDCYGYTF
TRBV7-9	TRBJ2-5	CASSLVGPGPREETQYF
TRBV5-1	TRBJ2-3	CASSSRKGISGADTQYF
TRBV12-3/TRBV12-4	TRBJ2-1	CASNRDLTYNEQFF
TRBV4-2	TRBJ2-7	CASSQVGGNYEQYF
TRBV7-9	TRBJ2-3	CASSLGPGTDTQYF
TRBV3-1	.	CASSQQVEALRAWETQYF
TRBV12-3/TRBV12-4	TRBJ1-5	CASMKEDQPQHF
TRBV14	TRBJ1-2	CASSQSDRGGYTF
TRBV12-3/TRBV12-4	TRBJ2-7	CASSPIGVSHEQYF
TRBV29-1	TRBJ2-7	CSVEIFQQAYEQYF
TRBV20-1	TRBJ2-1	CSAGVFRNEQFF
TRBV6-1	TRBJ2-6	CASSDKTGNSGANVLTF
TRBV10-3	TRBJ2-3	CAISAPGLQDTQYF
TRBV7-7	TRBJ2-2	CMVGQGTGELFF
TRBV18	TRBJ2-5	CASSRLGQETQYF
TRBV10-2	TRBJ2-3	CASSAGTLSTDTQYF
TRBV15	TRBJ2-5	CATSVEGETQYF
TRBV11-2	TRBJ2-7	CASSFVTGGRKEYEQYF
TRBV10-3	TRBJ2-3	CAISVPNTDTQYF
TRBV5-1	TRBJ2-7	CASSESTSGTYEQYF
TRBV21-1	TRBJ2-6	CASSNRQGSGANVLTF
TRBV20-1	TRBJ2-1	CSARTGSGSYNEQFF
TRBV12-5	TRBJ1-2	CASGDGGNYGYTF
TRBV29-1	TRBJ2-7	CSVDLPPTYEQYF
TRBV12-3/TRBV12-4	TRBJ2-1	CASSLSLHRSGSYNEQFF
TRBV6-4	TRBJ2-3	CASSESGGGADTQYF
TRBV11-1	TRBJ2-1	CASSLGGEGPYNEQFF
TRBV12-3/TRBV12-4	TRBJ2-4	CASSFRQGLAKNIQYF
TRBV7-2	TRBJ2-7	CASSPRDVFYEQYF
TRBV29-1	TRBJ2-1	CSVEGLAGGEGSYNEQFF
TRBV14	TRBJ2-1	CASSQERGLYGNEQFF
TRBV5-6	TRBJ2-5	CASTKEGTGDYNEQYF
TRBV30	TRBJ1-2	CAWSEQGAGYTF
TRBV10-3	TRBJ2-7	CATHRGSSYEQYF
TRBV20-1	TRBJ1-4	CSAAGQGAANEKLFF
TRBV29-1	TRBJ2-1	CSARPGLMIGEQFF
TRBV10-3	TRBJ2-7	CAIRASGQAYEQYF
TRBV12-5	TRBJ2-1	CASGLGTTGVEQFF
TRBV7-6	TRBJ2-5	CASSSLRQGYQETQYF
TRBV29-1	.	CSVGQAGSLGYEQYF
TRBV4-1	TRBJ2-3	CASSPEGSAGADTQYF
TRBV29-1	TRBJ2-3	CSGQDSSVTDTQYF
TRBV7-7	TRBJ2-5	CASSRDGLAGTQYF
TRBV29-1	TRBJ2-5	CSCAWGETQYF
TRBV6-6	TRBJ1-1	CASRSNRVGDTEAFF
TRBV12-3/TRBV12-4	.	CASTTGLAGEYEQYF
TRBV29-1	.	CSVGGVAEQYF
TRBV20-1	TRBJ2-5	CSALTPRVDSETQYF
TRBV29-1	TRBJ2-7	CSGLLAGGLGEYF
TRBV5-1	TRBJ2-6	CASSGGRLAGHSGANVLTF
TRBV7-6	TRBJ2-5	CASSLVSTGRGQETQYF
TRBV15	TRBJ2-5	CATSRGIKETQYF